Included here is one T cell receptor beta chain sequence, with context. This clonotype was counted ten times or more. Its antigen target is currently unknown. The sample holds no much larger clone one base away, and base qualities are not on file. The CDR3 covers 14 residues, taking in both the cysteine and the phenylalanine. Just the 42-base CDR3 DNA is kept, in frame starting at base 1. For this chain, trimming is 10 bases at the V end and 2 bases at the J end, and the number of junction bases without a gene match is 2. The germline V gene supplies CDR1 SNHLY and CDR2 FYNNEI. This entry is derived from a study of CD8 T cells in ankylosing spondylitis (dated by TCRdb to about 2017). Turning to the overall study: T cell receptor beta repertoires were profiled in healthy donors and ankylosing spondylitis patients so that disease-linked TCR variants could be found. Peripheral blood was sampled, and synovial fluid was additionally collected from ankylosing spondylitis patients. The full study cohort comprised 25 ankylosing spondylitis patients and over 95 healthy donors. Paper-wide results and their limitations: Significant enrichment of the disease-linked clones was reported in matched synovial fluid samples from ankylosing spondylitis patients. A TCR beta motif of eight highly homologous amino acid variants appeared characteristic of blood from ankylosing spondylitis patients. Some TCR beta motif variants had previously been reported in synovial fluid and blood of reactive arthritis patients, which suggested common disease-initiation mechanisms. A CD8+ phenotype was shown by the disease-linked clones, which were found at relatively low frequencies in peripheral blood.

Sequencing took place on an Illumina HiSeq 2500. Quantitative 5'-RACE with molecular barcodes was used to prepare TCR beta libraries. The paper's data handling went like this. To identify disease-linked TCR variants, a new computational method was used, one built on a probabilistic model of VDJ rearrangement. TCRdb took the public reads, trimmed them with fastp at Q25, ran MiXCR for clone calling and kept in-frame beta chains. All rows with the same CDR3 protein become a single entry with the most common DNA and genes. Clone size and V and J calls follow TCRdb, not the original study. For this sample there are under 200,000 distinct CDR3 sequences; approximately 10% appear just once. The top ten clones comprise more than 13% of the sample.

The sample taken for sequencing was blood, either unsorted or a sorted T cell fraction (not recorded which). The receptor was isolated from a female donor with ankylosing spondylitis or in good health (not recorded which). The chain employs TRBV2 and TRBJ2-1, with 13 bases matching TRBD2. The nucleotides read TGTGCCATCACTAGCGGGAGGGCCTACAATGAGCAGTTCTTC. It is translated as CAITSGRAYNEQFF. Where the CDR3 stops, the reference TRBV2 and TRBJ2-1 genes take over; the full variable domain is EPEVTQTPSHQVTQMGQEVILRCVPISNHLYFYWYRQILGQKVEFLVSFYNNEISEKSEIFDDQFSVERPDGSNFTLKIRSTKLEDSAMYFCAITSGRAYNEQFFGPGTRLTVL.